This paragraph covers one T cell receptor (beta chain) sequence. Its antigen is unknown. The junction had 11 bases not matched to a gene; V was cut back by 1 base and J by 5 bases. Per germline, CDR1 LGHNA and CDR2 YNFKEQ. This CDR3 contains 17 residues. The treatment was: oral pan-JAK inhibitor, 5-10 mg twice daily. Punch biopsies of lesional scalp, plus peripheral blood, were taken from alopecia areata patients. This specimen belongs to a study of CD8+ T cells in alopecia areata. Across the whole study: Patients received oral tofacitinib, 5 to 10 mg twice daily, for moderate-to-severe alopecia areata. The study's findings and limits: For baseline CD8+ expansion, any link to response stays uncertain with one nonresponder. In blood and scalp, many expanded lesional clones persisted during tofacitinib.

In each case, RNA was isolated and then reverse transcribed into cDNA as the sequencing template. Method: immunoSEQ multiplex PCR; TCRdb's copy keeps in-frame clones and lacks some. The sample shows over 150,000 clones, about three fifths of them seen only once. Sequencing was performed on CD4+ T cells sorted from blood, taken at week 24, from a patient treated with tofacitinib. The rearrangement uses TRBV4-2 and TRBJ1-2; 9 bases line up with TRBD1. The clonotype comes from a human donor with alopecia areata. The CDR3 protein is CASSQGITGTGLYGYTF. The CDR3 nucleotides are TGTGCCAGCAGCCAAGGGATCACCGGGACAGGGTTATATGGCTACACCTTC.